The 27 T cell receptor beta chains below come from one sample, sequenced in a study of T cells in Graves' hyperthyroidism and ophthalmopathy (dated by TCRdb to between 2019 and 2020). The receptor library was made with multiplex PCR. TCRdb names Illumina HiSeq 2000 as the instrument used. Amplification of TCR beta CDR3 regions was carried out from RNA transcripts. A first-round RT-PCR of the TCR CDR3 used the HTBI primer set with the Qiagen OneStep RT-PCR kit. TCRdb trimmed public reads at Q25 via fastp, called clones via MiXCR and kept in-frame beta chains. Entries are consolidated by CDR3 protein sequence, retaining the most common genes and DNA. Across this sample there are about 200,000 distinct CDR3 sequences, with less than 20% seen only once. The top ten clones comprise about half of the sample. The sequencing sample was made of blood. The receptors stem from a woman between 50 and 59 years old with Graves' hyperthyroidism.

This clonotype was seen a handful of times. The J gene is TRBJ2-3, the V gene TRBV6-1, with D possibly matching TRBD2 (5 bases). The CDR3 is made up of 13 amino acids. Germline V gene data show CDR1 as MNHNS and CDR2 as SASEGT. V lost 6 bases and J lost 3, with 10 bases in between. CDR3 in DNA: TGTGCCAGCAGAATGGGCGGGACAGATACGCAGTATTTT. This gives the protein CASRMGGTDTQYF.

This clonotype was recorded at least ten times. The V gene is TRBV11-2, the J gene TRBJ2-3; tentative D call: TRBD2 (5 bases). V lost 1 base, J lost 6 bases, and 5 bases lay in between. CDR1 is SGHAT and CDR2 is FQNNGV in the germline V gene. There are 12 residues in the CDR3. The CDR3 reads CASSLGGDTQYF. CDR3 nucleotide sequence: TGTGCCAGCAGCTTAGGCGGGGATACGCAGTATTTT.

The chain carries TRBV7-2 and TRBJ1-6; 10 nucleotides agree with TRBD1. Germline CDR1 is SGHTA and CDR2 is FQGNSA. This CDR3 is 15 amino acids long. The junction had 4 bases not matched to a gene; V was cut back by 1 base and J by 10 bases. The CDR3 protein is CASSLGTGGYSPLHF. CDR3 nucleotides: TGTGCCAGCAGCTTAGGGACAGGGGGATACTCACCCCTCCACTTT.

This clonotype was counted only a few times. This chain joins TRBV11-3 and TRBJ2-2, with a weak D call TRBD2 (6 bases). This CDR3 is 16 amino acids long. Germline CDR1 SGHNT, CDR2 YENEEA. V lost 1 base and J 0 bases, leaving 9 bases between the germline ends. CDR3 region: CASSLVAVANTGELFF. DNA for the CDR3: TGTGCCAGCAGCTTAGTAGCGGTAGCGAACACCGGGGAGCTGTTTTTT.

This clonotype was counted ten times or more. This CDR3 reads CSAPNAGQGRISVTDTQYF. The CDR3 DNA is TGCAGTGCGCCAAATGCGGGACAGGGTAGAATTTCGGTCACAGATACGCAGTATTTT. This sequence joins TRBV20-1 and TRBJ2-3; 9 bases agree with TRBD1. Trimming removed 6 bases from V and 2 bases from J; junction bases left unmatched: 21. The CDR3 contains 19 residues. Germline CDR1 and CDR2: DFQATT and SNEGSKA (reference sequence).

This clonotype was detected many times. The chain couples TRBV28 to TRBJ1-1, with 7 bases matching TRBD1. V shed 6 bases and J 0 bases; nucleotides not matched to a gene: 10. The CDR3 spans 16 residues. Germline V lookup: CDR1 MDHEN, CDR2 SYDVKM. CDR3 DNA sequence: TGTGCCAGCAGCCATGGGGCAGGGGGATTGAACACTGAAGCTTTCTTT. Its protein product is CASSHGAGGLNTEAFF.

This clonotype was picked up many times. CDR3 coding DNA: TGCAGTGCTAGAGTAGGCGGTGACTACGAGCAGTACTTC. The encoded protein is CSARVGGDYEQYF. The chain carries TRBV20-1 and TRBJ2-7, with D uncertain. The CDR3 spans 13 residues. Trimming removed 1 base from V and 3 bases from J, with 10 bases in between. The V gene's germline CDR1 is DFQATT and CDR2 SNEGSKA (reference sequence).

The sample holds a few counts of this clonotype. V usage is TRBV7-2 and J usage is TRBJ1-2; D is unresolved. Trimming shortened V by 2 bases and J by 0 bases, and 4 bases separated the two germline ends. This CDR3 spans 13 amino acids. Germline-derived CDR1 and CDR2 are SGHTA and FQGNSA. In nucleotides, the CDR3 is TGTGCCAGCAGCTTAAAGTCTAACTATGGCTACACCTTC. Amino acids: CASSLKSNYGYTF. The full variable domain, in which reference TRBV7-2 and TRBJ1-2 provide the parts outside the CDR3, is GAGVSQSPSNKVTEKGKDVELRCDPISGHTALYWYRQSLGQGLEFLIYFQGNSAPDKSGLPSDRFSAERTGGSVSTLTIQRTQQEDSAVYLCASSLKSNYGYTFGSGTRLTVV.

This clonotype was detected many times. This chain joins TRBV6-2 or TRBV6-3 and TRBJ1-1; no reliable D call. Trimming removed 6 bases at V and 0 bases at J, with 8 bases between. This CDR3 spans 13 amino acids. Germline CDR1 is MNHEY and CDR2 is SVGEGT. CDR3 amino acids: CASSLGMNTEAFF. Written as DNA, the CDR3 is TGTGCCAGCAGCTTAGGAATGAACACTGAAGCTTTCTTT.

In this sample, this clonotype turned up many times. The chain links TRBV7-9 to TRBJ2-7; perhaps D is TRBD1 or TRBD2 (6 bases each). The CDR3 sequence is 14 residues long. Germline V CDR1 and CDR2: SEHNR, FQNEAQ (reference sequence). V lost 4 bases and J 1 base, leaving 11 bases between the germline ends. The CDR3 sequence: CASSSGDISYEQYF. In DNA form, the CDR3 reads TGTGCCAGCAGCTCGGGGGACATATCCTACGAGCAGTACTTC.

This clonotype showed up many times. This sequence joins TRBV12-3 or TRBV12-4 and TRBJ2-1, with D possibly TRBD2 on 6 matching bases. Trimming took 6 bases from V and 0 from J, leaving 18 bases between them. The CDR3 is made up of 17 amino acids. CDR3 sequence reads: CASRPRVAGSSYNEQFF. The CDR3 DNA sequence: TGTGCCAGCAGGCCCCGGGTGGCGGGGAGCTCCTACAATGAGCAGTTCTTC.

The V call is TRBV6-1, the J call TRBJ1-3, with D perhaps matching TRBD1 (5 bases). The CDR3 runs to 15 residues. Germline V gene sequence: CDR1 MNHNS, CDR2 SASEGT. V lost 7 bases and J lost 1, with 14 bases in between. CDR3 sequence reads: CASTIMGLSGNTIYF. Written as DNA, the CDR3 is TGTGCCAGCACTATCATGGGGCTGTCTGGAAACACCATATATTTT.

This clonotype was counted a few times. The chain uses TRBV5-8 and TRBJ2-2; perhaps TRBD2 as D (6 bases). CDR3 size: 15 residues. Germline CDR1 SGHTS, CDR2 YDEGEE. The ends were cut back, 2 bases at V and 6 bases at J, with 14 bases in the middle. The CDR3 region is CASSFTQTGAGELFF. Written as DNA, the CDR3 is TGTGCCAGCAGCTTCACGCAAACGGGGGCCGGGGAGCTGTTTTTT.

This chain connects TRBV20-1 to TRBJ2-1; 7 nucleotides align to TRBD2. The germline V gene encodes CDR1 DFQATT and CDR2 SNEGSKA (reference sequence). The CDR3 contains 17 residues. Trimming at V came to 1 base and at J to 2 bases, leaving 11 bases not matched to a gene. The CDR3 here is CSARVLVGRSPYNEQFF. For the CDR3, the DNA is TGCAGTGCTAGAGTTTTGGTCGGGAGGAGTCCCTACAATGAGCAGTTCTTC.

This clonotype was observed many times. The chain carries TRBV27 and TRBJ2-7, with D unclear. V was pared by 7 bases and J by 3 bases, with 10 bases between. The CDR3 consists of 12 residues. CDR1 and CDR2 from the germline V gene are MNHEY and SMNVEV (reference sequence). CDR3 sequence (DNA): TGTGCCAGCATGAGCAGATTCTACGAGCAGTACTTC. It yields the protein CASMSRFYEQYF.

This clonotype has more than one count but fewer than ten. This chain's CDR3 is CATSDSRRAFF. DNA of the CDR3: TGTGCCACTTCGGACTCCCGGAGGGCTTTCTTT. The rearrangement links TRBV28 to TRBJ1-1; D ambiguous. V lost 10 bases and J lost 11, with 17 bases in between. The CDR3 runs 11 residues. Germline CDR1 is MDHEN and CDR2 is SYDVKM.

The chain uses TRBV20-1 and TRBJ1-2, with D tentatively TRBD1 (6 bases). The CDR3 is 13 amino acids. V dropped 6 bases and J dropped 4 bases, with 15 bases sitting between them. The germline V gene encodes CDR1 DFQATT and CDR2 SNEGSKA (reference sequence). CDR3 coding DNA: TGCAGTGCAAACCCGACAGGTGCCTATGGCTACACCTTC. Protein sequence: CSANPTGAYGYTF.

This clonotype has a single count. This sequence may be a read error, since a much larger clone differs from it by one base. The chain links TRBV11-2 to TRBJ2-1; TRBD2 might be the D (5 bases). Germline assignment: CDR1 SGHAT and CDR2 FQNNGV. The CDR3 totals 15 residues. V gave up 8 bases and J gave up 4 bases, with 18 bases separating them. The CDR3 sequence is CASGEGVSRYNEQFF. The CDR3, as DNA: TGTGCCAGCGGCGAGGGCGTGAGCCGTTACAATGAGCAGTTCTTC.

This clonotype was counted many times. The chain joins TRBV27 to TRBJ1-1, with D perhaps matching TRBD1 (6 bases). V dropped 3 bases and J dropped 6 bases, with 20 bases sitting between them. This CDR3 is 16 amino acids long. Germline loops: CDR1 MNHEY, CDR2 SMNVEV (reference sequence). Here the CDR3 DNA reads TGTGCCAGCAGTTTCGGTACAGGGAGGGGTTCGGCTGAAGCTTTCTTT. It codes for CASSFGTGRGSAEAFF.

This clonotype was found many times. The V and J genes are TRBV11-2 and TRBJ1-1; D is uncertain. From germline, CDR1 is SGHAT and CDR2 FQNNGV. V lost 0 bases and J lost 0, with 8 bases in between. The CDR3 covers 15 residues. The CDR3 here is CASSLEGSLNTEAFF. CDR3 DNA: TGTGCCAGCAGCTTAGAGGGCAGCCTGAACACTGAAGCTTTCTTT.

This sequence joins TRBV30 and TRBJ2-7, with unresolved D. The germline gives CDR1 GTSNPN, CDR2 SVGIG (reference sequence). Deletions cut 4 bases from V and 2 bases from J, with 12 bases between. The CDR3 loop spans 13 amino acids. This CDR3 is CAWIRRDTYEQYF. The CDR3 region has the DNA TGTGCCTGGATACGCCGAGACACCTACGAGCAGTACTTC.

Notes on this clonotype: This sequence may be a read error, since a much larger clone differs from it by one base. The V call is TRBV27, the J call TRBJ2-1; TRBD2 matches at 9 bases. The CDR3 has 17 amino acids. J was trimmed by 2 bases and V by 3 bases; bases with no gene match: 8. CDR1 is MNHEY and CDR2 is SMNVEV in the germline V gene (reference sequence). The CDR3 region has the DNA TGTGCCAGCAGTTTGTGGGCGGGAGGGAGTCCCTACAATGAGCAGTTCTTC. It is translated as CASSLWAGGSPYNEQFF.

This clonotype was found a few times. The chain has TRBV12-5 and TRBJ2-5, with D tentatively TRBD1 (7 bases). Trimming stripped 3 bases from V and 0 bases from J, with 11 bases between. CDR1 and CDR2 (germline): LGHNT, FRNRAP. There are 15 residues in the CDR3. The CDR3 region is CASGFRGEYQETQYF. CDR3 nucleotide sequence: TGTGCTAGTGGTTTCAGGGGGGAGTACCAAGAGACCCAGTACTTC.

This clonotype was seen more than once but under ten times. The chain is built from TRBV18 and TRBJ1-5; D ambiguous. CDR1 and CDR2 from the germline V gene are KGHSH and LQKENI. This CDR3 has 13 residues. Trimming took off 3 bases at V and 4 bases at J, with 7 bases between the two ends. The CDR3 spells CASSPEPNQPQHF. The CDR3 coding sequence is TGTGCCAGCTCACCGGAGCCGAATCAGCCCCAGCATTTT.

There are a few counts of this clonotype. A much larger clone lies a single base off, so this may be a read error. The rearrangement links TRBV7-2 to TRBJ2-5, with unresolved D. Germline V gives CDR1 SGHTA, CDR2 FQGNSA. This CDR3 spans 14 amino acids. The CDR3 region has the DNA TGTGCCAGCAGCTTAAGCCCGGATCTGGAGACCCGGTACTTC. This gives the protein CASSLSPDLETRYF.

The J gene is TRBJ2-7, the V gene TRBV7-9; 7 bases map to TRBD1. CDR3 size: 14 residues. Looked up from germline, CDR1 is SEHNR and CDR2 is FQNEAQ (reference sequence). Unmatched junction bases numbered 2, after V lost 2 bases and J lost 1 base. Written as DNA, the CDR3 is TGTGCCAGCAGCTTATGGGGACAGTCCTACGAGCAGTACTTC. As protein: CASSLWGQSYEQYF.

This clonotype turned up a few times. This chain joins TRBV5-1 and TRBJ2-5; TRBD1 matches at 7 bases. Germline values: CDR1 SGHRS, CDR2 YFSETQ. The V and J ends lost 5 bases and 1 base, in that order; junction bases with no gene match: 20. The CDR3 is 19 residues long. CDR3 in DNA: TGCGCCAGCAGGTTTGACAGAAACAGGGGCCCGAACTTCCAAGAGACCCAGTACTTC. Translation gives CASRFDRNRGPNFQETQYF.